This note documents a single TCR beta chain sequence. These data are taken from a study of blood T cell repertoires in COVID-19. With 6 bases clipped from V and 2 bases from J, the junction kept 13 bases outside the gene matches. Germline V gene sequence: CDR1 SGHAT, CDR2 FQNNGV. This CDR3 is built from 16 residues. The method was immunoSEQ multiplex PCR; TCRdb's version includes in-frame clones alone and lacks a portion of them. The table records 110,000 or so clones, about 88% of them present only once. The specimen was peripheral blood. The chain uses TRBV11-2 and TRBJ2-7; 7 bases are a match to TRBD2. This TCR was sampled from a woman aged 65 to 85 who had recovered from COVID-19. The CDR3 sequence: CASRPLISGGPYEQYF. Here the CDR3 DNA reads TGTGCCAGCAGACCCTTAATATCGGGAGGTCCCTACGAGCAGTACTTC. Supplemented by reference TRBV11-2 and TRBJ2-7, the full variable domain reads EAGVAQSPRYKIIEKRQSVAFWCNPISGHATLYWYQQILGQGPKLLIQFQNNGVVDDSQLPKDRFSAERLKGVDSTLKIQPAKLEDSAVYLCASRPLISGGPYEQYFGPGTRLTVT.